These 27 T cell receptor beta chains came from one sample sequenced in a study of blood T cells in healthy people across ages. Then a second PCR, running about 6 to 11 cycles, was carried out with a sample-barcoded 5' primer and a J-beta primer mix. One entry per CDR3 protein results from TCRdb running MiXCR on the 5' RACE reads. The data hold about 640,000 distinct CDR3 sequences, with roughly 58% observed a single time. The material sequenced was blood. All receptors come from a man aged 55 to 70 in good health.

The V gene is TRBV3-1, the J gene TRBJ2-3; D uncertain. CDR3 size: 14 residues. Germline CDR1 and CDR2: LGHDT and YNNKEL (reference sequence). V lost 4 bases, J lost 2 bases, and 10 bases lay in between. The chain's CDR3 is CASSPTAPTDTQYF. The CDR3 nucleotides read TGTGCCAGCAGCCCCACAGCTCCCACAGATACGCAGTATTTT.

There are a few counts of this clonotype. The V gene is TRBV4-1, the J gene TRBJ2-7, with 8 bases fitting TRBD2. Matching the DNA end better, TRBJ2-5 makes the J call doubtful. This CDR3 has 16 amino acids. Germline CDR1 reads MGHRA; CDR2 reads YSYEKL. This CDR3 is CASSQDRASGGETQYF. The CDR3 nucleotides are TGCGCCAGCAGCCAAGATCGCGCGAGCGGGGGAGAGACCCAGTACTTC.

The chain joins TRBV20-1 to TRBJ2-3, with a possible D match to TRBD2 (5 bases). CDR1 and CDR2 from the germline V gene are DFQATT and SNEGSKA (reference sequence). The CDR3 contains 12 residues. Between the trimmed V and J ends, which lost 6 bases and 6 bases, there was a span of 13 bases. In DNA form, the CDR3 reads TGCAGTGCCCCGAGAGGGTCGGATACGCAGTATTTT. Translated, it gives CSAPRGSDTQYF.

The chain carries TRBV2 and TRBJ2-3; 14 bases agree with TRBD2. V shed 6 bases, J shed 12 bases, and the junction held 5 bases outside the gene matches. The CDR3 covers 13 residues. Germline CDR1 SNHLY, CDR2 FYNNEI. CDR3 loop: CASRGLAGDTQYF. The DNA of the CDR3 is TGTGCCAGCAGGGGACTAGCGGGAGACACACAGTATTTT.

The rearrangement joins TRBV15 to TRBJ2-3, with D hard to call. CDR1 and CDR2 from the germline V gene are LNHNV and YYDKDF (reference sequence). The ends were cut back, 5 bases at V and 2 bases at J, with 5 bases in the middle. The CDR3 covers 12 residues. In nucleotides, the CDR3 is TGTGCCACCAGCGGATACACAGATACGCAGTATTTT. Translated: CATSGYTDTQYF.

Only a few counts were recorded for this clonotype. The rearrangement uses TRBV28 and TRBJ2-5; D is unclear. This CDR3 is 13 amino acids long. The germline V and J ends were trimmed by 6 bases and 2 bases, with 10 bases remaining between them. Germline lookup yields CDR1 MDHEN and CDR2 SYDVKM. The CDR3 is CASRVTYQETQYF. The CDR3, as DNA: TGTGCCAGCAGGGTGACATATCAAGAGACCCAGTACTTC.

The J gene is TRBJ2-2, the V gene TRBV2; D remains ambiguous. V was trimmed by 7 bases and J by 1 base, leaving 10 bases between them. There are 14 residues in the CDR3. Germline CDR1 reads SNHLY; CDR2 reads FYNNEI. The DNA of the CDR3 is TGTGCCAGCACGGTCAGAATGAACACCGGGGAGCTGTTTTTT. Amino acids: CASTVRMNTGELFF.

The V and J genes are TRBV20-1 and TRBJ2-1, with D possibly matching TRBD2 (6 bases). Germline lookup yields CDR1 DFQATT and CDR2 SNEGSKA (reference sequence). The CDR3 is 16 residues long. V dropped 5 bases and J dropped 0 bases, with 17 bases sitting between them. CDR3 in amino acids: CSAPIWGSGSYNEQFF. The CDR3 DNA reads as TGCAGTGCTCCCATTTGGGGTAGCGGCTCCTACAATGAGCAGTTCTTC.

The genes are TRBV19 and TRBJ2-6, with TRBD1 matching 9 bases. V was pared by 4 bases and J by 8 bases, with 6 bases of the junction left unmatched. Germline CDR1 is LNHDA and CDR2 is SQIVND (reference sequence). This CDR3 is built from 15 residues. In DNA, the CDR3 is TGTGCCAGTAGTAGTGGTGGGACAGGGACCAACGTCCTGACTTTC. This sequence encodes CASSSGGTGTNVLTF.

The chain uses TRBV6-1 and TRBJ2-5; no definite D call. Trimming left V 5 bases short and J 0 bases short, with 13 bases between. Germline values: CDR1 MNHNS, CDR2 SASEGT. CDR3 length: 15 amino acids. CDR3 loop: CASSQPGPHQETQYF. The CDR3 coding sequence is TGTGCCAGCAGTCAGCCGGGCCCCCACCAAGAGACCCAGTACTTC.

This clonotype was seen a few times. The chain recombines TRBV20-1 with TRBJ2-5; possibly TRBD1 or TRBD2 for D (6 bases each). Between the trimmed V and J ends, which lost 6 bases and 2 bases, there was a span of 25 bases. CDR3 length: 17 residues. CDR1 and CDR2 (germline): DFQATT, SNEGSKA (reference sequence). The CDR3 here is CSAPLPGAIVGQETQYF. The CDR3 DNA is TGCAGTGCCCCTCTGCCGGGGGCAATTGTGGGTCAAGAGACCCAGTACTTC.

This CDR3 reads CSARPPGQETYEQYF. In nucleotides, the CDR3 is TGCAGTGCTAGACCTCCGGGACAGGAGACCTACGAGCAGTACTTC. The chain combines TRBV20-1 with TRBJ2-7; 8 positions agree with TRBD1. The CDR3 is made up of 15 amino acids. The V segment lost 2 bases and the J segment 2 bases; nucleotides outside the gene matches: 8. In germline, CDR1 is DFQATT, CDR2 SNEGSKA (reference sequence).

This clonotype was counted a single time. The chain recombines TRBV6-1 with TRBJ2-5; D remains unclear. The germline CDR1 and CDR2 sequences are MNHNS and SASEGT. Trimming took 4 bases from V and 1 from J, leaving 7 bases between them. The CDR3 sequence is 13 residues long. The CDR3 DNA follows: TGTGCCAGCAGTGTACTGTTCCAAGAGACCCAGTACTTC. Its translation is CASSVLFQETQYF.

In this sample, this clonotype turned up many times. This may stem from a read error, because a much larger clone lies one nucleotide away. J is TRBJ1-4 and V is TRBV27; the D gene is possibly TRBD1 (5 bases). The V end lost 4 bases, the J end lost 6 bases, and 15 bases lay between the germline ends. This CDR3 has 15 residues. Germline V gene lookup returns CDR1 MNHEY and CDR2 SMNVEV (reference sequence). The CDR3 protein is CASSSVWDRYEKLFF. The CDR3 region has the DNA TGTGCCAGCAGTTCAGTGTGGGACCGCTATGAAAAACTGTTTTTT.

The table lists this clonotype with a few counts. This chain uses TRBV29-1 with TRBJ2-5, with 7 bases identical to TRBD2. The V and J ends lost 6 bases and 5 bases, in that order; junction bases with no gene match: 6. The CDR3 sequence is 12 residues long. Germline lookup yields CDR1 SQVTM and CDR2 ANQGSEA. The CDR3 here is CSVPGGGETQYF. The CDR3 nucleotides read TGCAGCGTCCCCGGGGGAGGGGAGACCCAGTACTTC.

The V gene is TRBV18, the J gene TRBJ2-5; TRBD1 is a possible D gene (5 bases). The length of the CDR3 is 15 residues. Per the germline V gene, CDR1 is KGHSH and CDR2 is LQKENI. The V and J ends lost 0 bases and 5 bases respectively, with 13 bases between them. Here the CDR3 reads CASSPPQGSRETQYF. CDR3 nucleotide sequence: TGTGCCAGCTCACCACCGCAGGGAAGTCGGGAGACCCAGTACTTC.

This chain uses TRBV5-1 with TRBJ2-1; 12 bases fit TRBD2. CDR1 and CDR2 (germline): SGHRS, YFSETQ. The length of the CDR3 is 16 residues. V trimming: 4 bases; J trimming: 6 bases; junction bases outside the gene matches: 8. CDR3 residues: CASSASGGATTNEQFF. DNA for the CDR3: TGCGCCAGCAGCGCTAGCGGGGGGGCCACGACCAATGAGCAGTTCTTC.

The chain couples TRBV4-2 to TRBJ1-2; no clear D gene. Germline CDR1 and CDR2: LGHNA and YNFKEQ. Trimming removed 1 base at V and 8 bases at J, with 14 bases between. The CDR3 consists of 14 residues. The CDR3 DNA follows: TGTGCCAGCAGCCAAGCGGCCCGACTTTGGGGCTACACCTTC. This gives the protein CASSQAARLWGYTF.

The genes are TRBV14 and TRBJ2-1; 12 bases align to TRBD1. The CDR3 spans 15 residues. CDR1 and CDR2 from the germline V gene are SGHDN and FVKESK. After removal of 4 bases from V and 8 bases from J, the junction contained 6 bases not matched to a gene. This CDR3 reads CASSLLGQGADEQFF. Written as DNA, the CDR3 is TGTGCCAGCAGCCTGCTGGGACAGGGGGCCGATGAGCAGTTCTTC.

Here the CDR3 reads CASSLDWRRETQYF. CDR3 nucleotides: TGTGCCAGCAGCTTGGATTGGCGCAGGGAGACCCAGTACTTC. The rearrangement uses TRBV5-4 and TRBJ2-5; D gene ambiguous. This CDR3 has 14 residues. Looked up from germline, CDR1 is SGHNT and CDR2 is YYREEE (reference sequence). V lost 0 bases and J 5 bases, leaving 11 bases between the germline ends.

J is TRBJ1-2 and V is TRBV7-9, with D possibly matching TRBD1 (6 bases). Trimming left V 8 bases short and J 3 bases short, with 22 bases between. This CDR3 is 16 amino acids long. Per germline, CDR1 SEHNR and CDR2 FQNEAQ (reference sequence). The CDR3 bases are TGTGCCAGCGGGGGAAGTATTCGGACAGTTCACTATGGCTACACCTTC. It specifies CASGGSIRTVHYGYTF.

This chain joins TRBV15 and TRBJ2-5, with a weak D call TRBD1 (6 bases). The germline CDR1 and CDR2 sequences are LNHNV and YYDKDF (reference sequence). This CDR3 region has 15 residues. V dropped 0 bases and J dropped 1 base, with 9 bases sitting between them. CDR3 protein: CATSRDGQPQETQYF. CDR3 sequence (DNA): TGTGCCACCAGCAGAGACGGACAGCCCCAAGAGACCCAGTACTTC.

As for this clonotype: A read error may be the cause here, since a much bigger clone is one base away. The chain uses TRBV6-6 and TRBJ1-2, with D hard to call. CDR1 is MNHNY, CDR2 SVGAGI, per germline (reference sequence). The CDR3 length is 12 residues. V was pared by 5 bases and J by 4 bases, with 8 bases between. This chain's CDR3 is CASSRDTYGYTF. The CDR3 nucleotides are TGTGCCAGCAGTCGCGACACCTATGGCTACACCTTC.

The chain joins TRBV15 to TRBJ2-2; TRBD1 matches at 10 bases. J gave up 7 bases and V 0 bases, and 2 bases lay outside the gene matches. In germline, CDR1 is LNHNV, CDR2 YYDKDF (reference sequence). The CDR3 loop spans 15 amino acids. In nucleotides, the CDR3 is TGTGCCACCAGCAGAGAGACAGGGGGCGGCGGGGAGCTGTTTTTT. Its protein product is CATSRETGGGGELFF. Together with reference TRBV15 and TRBJ2-2, the CDR3 gives the full variable domain: DAMVIQNPRYQVTQFGKPVTLSCSQTLNHNVMYWYQQKSSQAPKLLFHYYDKDFNNEADTPDNFQSRRPNTSFCFLDIRSPGLGDTAMYLCATSRETGGGGELFFGEGSRLTVL.

The chain recombines TRBV5-1 with TRBJ2-1, with 9 positions matching TRBD2. After removal of 5 bases from V and 6 bases from J, the junction contained 9 bases not matched to a gene. CDR1 and CDR2 from the germline V gene are SGHRS and YFSETQ. CDR3 size: 15 residues. The chain's CDR3 is CASRLAGGPTNEQFF. In DNA form, the CDR3 reads TGCGCCAGCAGGCTTGCGGGGGGGCCAACCAATGAGCAGTTCTTC.

This chain links TRBV3-1 with TRBJ2-2, with 8 bases matching TRBD2. The CDR3 spans 17 residues. Germline lookup yields CDR1 LGHDT and CDR2 YNNKEL (reference sequence). With V trimmed by 0 bases and J by 5 bases, 8 bases remained unmatched. The CDR3 DNA sequence: TGTGCCAGCAGCCAAGATGGCGTGTCGGGGGGGACCGGGGAGCTGTTTTTT. This gives the protein CASSQDGVSGGTGELFF.

The chain uses TRBV5-1 and TRBJ2-3; D gene uncertain. With 6 bases removed from V and 4 bases from J, the gap between germline ends came to 18 bases. This CDR3 comprises 15 residues. Germline V CDR1 and CDR2: SGHRS, YFSETQ. This CDR3 reads CASTKTPNRADTQYF. CDR3 sequence (DNA): TGCGCCAGCACAAAAACCCCCAACAGAGCAGATACGCAGTATTTT.